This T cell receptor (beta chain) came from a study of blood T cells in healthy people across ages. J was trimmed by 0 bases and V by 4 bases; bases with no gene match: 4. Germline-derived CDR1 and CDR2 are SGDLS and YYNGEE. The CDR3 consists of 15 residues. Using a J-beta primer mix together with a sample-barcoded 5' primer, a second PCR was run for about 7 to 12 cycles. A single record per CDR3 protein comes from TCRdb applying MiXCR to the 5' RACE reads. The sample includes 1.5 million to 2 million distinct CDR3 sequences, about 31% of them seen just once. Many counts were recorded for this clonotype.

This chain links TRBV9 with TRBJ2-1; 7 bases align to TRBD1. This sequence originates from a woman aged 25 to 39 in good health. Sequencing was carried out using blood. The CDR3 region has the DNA TGTGCCAGCAGCCCGGGACAGAGCTCCTACAATGAGCAGTTCTTC. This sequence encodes CASSPGQSSYNEQFF.